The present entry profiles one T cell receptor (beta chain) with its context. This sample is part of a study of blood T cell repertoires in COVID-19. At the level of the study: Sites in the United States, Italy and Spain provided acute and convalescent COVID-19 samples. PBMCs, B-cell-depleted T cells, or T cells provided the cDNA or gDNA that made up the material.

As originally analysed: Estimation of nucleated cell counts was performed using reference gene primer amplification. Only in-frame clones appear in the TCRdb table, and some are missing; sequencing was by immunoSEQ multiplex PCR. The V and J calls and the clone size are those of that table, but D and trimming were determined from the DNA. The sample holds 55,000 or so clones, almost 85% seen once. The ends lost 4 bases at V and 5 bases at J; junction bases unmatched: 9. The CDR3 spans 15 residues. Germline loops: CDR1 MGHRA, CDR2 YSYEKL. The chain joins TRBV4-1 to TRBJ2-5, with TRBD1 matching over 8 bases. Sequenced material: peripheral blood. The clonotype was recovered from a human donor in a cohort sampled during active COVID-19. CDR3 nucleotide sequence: TGCGCCAGCAGCCCCCTTGGCAGGGGGCTGGAGACCCAGTACTTC. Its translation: CASSPLGRGLETQYF.